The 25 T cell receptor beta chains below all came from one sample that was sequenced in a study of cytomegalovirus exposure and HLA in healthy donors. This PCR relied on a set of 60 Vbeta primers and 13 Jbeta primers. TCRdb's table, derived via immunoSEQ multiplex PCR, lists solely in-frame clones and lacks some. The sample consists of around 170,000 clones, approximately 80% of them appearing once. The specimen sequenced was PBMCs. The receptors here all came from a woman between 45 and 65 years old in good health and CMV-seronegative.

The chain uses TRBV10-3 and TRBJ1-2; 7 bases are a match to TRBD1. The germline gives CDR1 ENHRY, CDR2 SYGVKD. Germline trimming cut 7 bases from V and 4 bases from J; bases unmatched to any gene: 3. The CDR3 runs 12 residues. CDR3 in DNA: TGTGCCATCATGGGGGACAGCTATGGCTACACCTTC. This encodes CAIMGDSYGYTF.

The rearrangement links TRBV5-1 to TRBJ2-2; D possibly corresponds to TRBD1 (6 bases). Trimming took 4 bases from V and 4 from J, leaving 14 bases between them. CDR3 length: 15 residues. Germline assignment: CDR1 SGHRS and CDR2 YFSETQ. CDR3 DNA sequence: TGCGCCAGCAGCCGTACACAGGGATCCACCGGGGAGCTGTTTTTT. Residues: CASSRTQGSTGELFF.

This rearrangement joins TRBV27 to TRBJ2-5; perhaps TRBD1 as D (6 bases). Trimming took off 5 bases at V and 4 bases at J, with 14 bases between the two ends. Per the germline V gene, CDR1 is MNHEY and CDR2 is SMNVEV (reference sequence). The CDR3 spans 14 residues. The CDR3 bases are TGTGCCAGCAGTACCTTAGCAGGGGTAGAGACCCAGTACTTC. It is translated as CASSTLAGVETQYF.

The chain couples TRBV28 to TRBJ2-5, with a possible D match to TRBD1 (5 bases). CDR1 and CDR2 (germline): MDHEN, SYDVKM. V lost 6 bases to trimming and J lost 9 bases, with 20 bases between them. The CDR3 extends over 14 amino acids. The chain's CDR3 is CASSPLDRRGAQYF. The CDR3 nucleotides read TGTGCCAGCAGCCCCCTGGATCGAAGGGGTGCCCAGTACTTC.

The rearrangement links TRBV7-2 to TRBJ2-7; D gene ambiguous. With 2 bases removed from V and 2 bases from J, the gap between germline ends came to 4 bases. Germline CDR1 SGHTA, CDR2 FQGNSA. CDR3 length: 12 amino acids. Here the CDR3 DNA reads TGTGCCAGCAGCTTAACTCCCTACGAGCAGTACTTC. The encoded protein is CASSLTPYEQYF.

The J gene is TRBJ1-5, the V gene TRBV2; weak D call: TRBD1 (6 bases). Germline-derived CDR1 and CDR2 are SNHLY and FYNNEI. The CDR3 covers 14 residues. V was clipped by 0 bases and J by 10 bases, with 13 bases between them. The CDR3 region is CASSEATGPFPQHF. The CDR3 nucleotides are TGTGCCAGCAGTGAAGCTACAGGGCCTTTCCCCCAGCATTTT.

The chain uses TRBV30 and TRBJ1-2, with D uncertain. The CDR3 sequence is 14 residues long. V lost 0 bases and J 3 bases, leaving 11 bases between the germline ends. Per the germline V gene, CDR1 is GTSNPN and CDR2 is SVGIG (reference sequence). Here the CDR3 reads CAWSVLVGHYGYTF. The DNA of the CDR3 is TGTGCCTGGAGTGTACTAGTAGGGCACTATGGCTACACCTTC.

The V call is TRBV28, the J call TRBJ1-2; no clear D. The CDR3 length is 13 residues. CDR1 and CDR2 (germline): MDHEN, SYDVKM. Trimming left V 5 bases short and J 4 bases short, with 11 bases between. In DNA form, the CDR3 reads TGTGCCAGCAGTGAGGGATACGGCTATGGCTACACCTTC. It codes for CASSEGYGYGYTF.

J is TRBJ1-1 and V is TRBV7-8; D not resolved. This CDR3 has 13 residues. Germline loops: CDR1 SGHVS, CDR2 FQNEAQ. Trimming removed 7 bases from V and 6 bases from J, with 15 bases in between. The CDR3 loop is CASNNHTNSEAFF. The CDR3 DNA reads TGTGCCAGCAACAATCATACTAACTCTGAAGCTTTCTTT.

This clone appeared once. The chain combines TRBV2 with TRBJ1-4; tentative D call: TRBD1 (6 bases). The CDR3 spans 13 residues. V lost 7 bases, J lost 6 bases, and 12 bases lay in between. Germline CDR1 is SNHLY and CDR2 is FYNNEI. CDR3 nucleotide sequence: TGTGCCAGCAAGGAAGGGGGATATGAAAAACTGTTTTTT. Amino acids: CASKEGGYEKLFF.

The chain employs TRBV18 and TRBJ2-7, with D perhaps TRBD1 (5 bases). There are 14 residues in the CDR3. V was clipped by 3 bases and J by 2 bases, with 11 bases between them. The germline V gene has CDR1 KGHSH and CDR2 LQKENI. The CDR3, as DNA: TGTGCCAGCTCACCTAAGGGGTCCCCCTACGAGCAGTACTTC. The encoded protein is CASSPKGSPYEQYF.

CDR3 in amino acids: CASSKDTQGGYTF. CDR3 sequence (DNA): TGTGCCAGCAGCAAGGACACCCAGGGTGGCTACACCTTC. This chain links TRBV2 with TRBJ1-2; D perhaps matches TRBD1 (5 bases). The CDR3 spans 13 residues. Germline V CDR1 and CDR2: SNHLY, FYNNEI. Trimming left V 6 bases short and J 7 bases short, with 15 bases between. The whole variable domain, remainder taken from reference TRBV2 and TRBJ1-2, is EPEVTQTPSHQVTQMGQEVILRCVPISNHLYFYWYRQILGQKVEFLVSFYNNEISEKSEIFDDQFSVERPDGSNFTLKIRSTKLEDSAMYFCASSKDTQGGYTFGSGTRLTVV.

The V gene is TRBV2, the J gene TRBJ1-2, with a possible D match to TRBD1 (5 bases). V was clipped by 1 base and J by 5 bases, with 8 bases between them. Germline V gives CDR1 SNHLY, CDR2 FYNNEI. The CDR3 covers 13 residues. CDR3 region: CASSEVPGYGYTF. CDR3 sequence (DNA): TGTGCCAGCAGTGAAGTACCAGGGTATGGCTACACCTTC.

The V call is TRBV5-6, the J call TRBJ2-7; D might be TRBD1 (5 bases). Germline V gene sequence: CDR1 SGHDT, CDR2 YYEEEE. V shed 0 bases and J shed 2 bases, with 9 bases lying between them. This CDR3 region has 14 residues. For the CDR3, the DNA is TGTGCCAGCAGCTTGGTAGGGGCGGCCTACGAGCAGTACTTC. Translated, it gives CASSLVGAAYEQYF.

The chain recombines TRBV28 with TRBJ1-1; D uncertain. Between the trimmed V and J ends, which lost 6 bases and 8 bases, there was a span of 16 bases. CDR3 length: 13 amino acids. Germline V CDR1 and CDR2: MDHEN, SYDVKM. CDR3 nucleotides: TGTGCCAGCAGGGCCCGCCACAGTTCCGAAGCTTTCTTT. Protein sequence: CASRARHSSEAFF. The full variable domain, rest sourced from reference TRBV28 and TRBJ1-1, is DVKVTQSSRYLVKRTGEKVFLECVQDMDHENMFWYRQDPGLGLRLIYFSYDVKMKEKGDIPEGYSVSREKKERFSLILESASTNQTSMYLCASRARHSSEAFFGQGTRLTVV.

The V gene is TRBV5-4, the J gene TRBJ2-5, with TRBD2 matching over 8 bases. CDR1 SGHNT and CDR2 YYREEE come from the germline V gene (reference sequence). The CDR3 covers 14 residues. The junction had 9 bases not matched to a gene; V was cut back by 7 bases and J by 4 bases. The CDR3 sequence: CASLAGGVGETQYF. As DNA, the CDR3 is TGTGCCAGCCTCGCCGGGGGGGTCGGAGAGACCCAGTACTTC.

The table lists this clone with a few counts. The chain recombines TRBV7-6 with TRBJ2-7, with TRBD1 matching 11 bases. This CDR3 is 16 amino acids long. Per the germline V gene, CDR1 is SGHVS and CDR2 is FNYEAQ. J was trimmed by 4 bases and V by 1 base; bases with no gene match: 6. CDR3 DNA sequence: TGTGCCAGCAGCTTAGGGGGAGGACAGGGGGCTTACGAGCAGTACTTC. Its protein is CASSLGGGQGAYEQYF.

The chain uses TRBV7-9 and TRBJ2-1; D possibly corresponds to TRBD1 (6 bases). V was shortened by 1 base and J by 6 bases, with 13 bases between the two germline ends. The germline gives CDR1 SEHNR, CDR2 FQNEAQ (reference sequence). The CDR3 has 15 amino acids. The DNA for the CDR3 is TGTGCCAGCAGCTTAGGCGACAGGCTCTCCAATGAGCAGTTCTTC. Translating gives CASSLGDRLSNEQFF.

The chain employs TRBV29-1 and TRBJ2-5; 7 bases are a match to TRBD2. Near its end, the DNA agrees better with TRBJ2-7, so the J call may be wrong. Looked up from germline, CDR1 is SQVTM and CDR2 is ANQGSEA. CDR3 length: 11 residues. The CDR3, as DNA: TGCAGCGCGGACGGGGGGTCCGAGCAGTACTTC. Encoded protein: CSADGGSEQYF.

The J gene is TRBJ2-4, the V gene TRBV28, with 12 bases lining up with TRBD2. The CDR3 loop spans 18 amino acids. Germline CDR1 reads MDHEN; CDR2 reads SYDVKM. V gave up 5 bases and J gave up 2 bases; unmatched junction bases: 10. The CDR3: CASSPIPGTSGSKNIQYF. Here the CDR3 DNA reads TGTGCCAGCAGTCCAATCCCGGGGACTAGCGGGTCCAAAAACATTCAGTACTTC.

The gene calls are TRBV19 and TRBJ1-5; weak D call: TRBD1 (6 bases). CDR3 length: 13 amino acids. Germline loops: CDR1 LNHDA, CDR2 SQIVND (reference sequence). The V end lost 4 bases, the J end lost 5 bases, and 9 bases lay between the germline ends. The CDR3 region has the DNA TGTGCCAGTAGTAAGGGGGGGTATCAGCCCCAGCATTTT. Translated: CASSKGGYQPQHF.

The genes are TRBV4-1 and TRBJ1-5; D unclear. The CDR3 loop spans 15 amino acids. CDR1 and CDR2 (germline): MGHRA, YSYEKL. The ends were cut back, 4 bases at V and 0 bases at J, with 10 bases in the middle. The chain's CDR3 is CASSRDRNSNQPQHF. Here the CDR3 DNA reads TGCGCCAGCAGCCGAGATAGAAATAGCAATCAGCCCCAGCATTTT.

In DNA form, the CDR3 reads TGTGCCAGCAGTTTAATCTCCTCTGGAAACACCATATATTTT. Protein product: CASSLISSGNTIYF. The gene calls are TRBV28 and TRBJ1-3; no clear D gene. The CDR3 contains 14 residues. V was clipped by 2 bases and J by 0 bases, with 5 bases between them. From germline, CDR1 is MDHEN and CDR2 SYDVKM.

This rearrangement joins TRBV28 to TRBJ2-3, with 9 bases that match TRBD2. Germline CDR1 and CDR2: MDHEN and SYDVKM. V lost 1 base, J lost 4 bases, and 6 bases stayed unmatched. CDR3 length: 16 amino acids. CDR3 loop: CASSLSRGRVADTQYF. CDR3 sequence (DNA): TGTGCCAGCAGTTTATCTCGCGGGAGGGTGGCAGATACGCAGTATTTT.

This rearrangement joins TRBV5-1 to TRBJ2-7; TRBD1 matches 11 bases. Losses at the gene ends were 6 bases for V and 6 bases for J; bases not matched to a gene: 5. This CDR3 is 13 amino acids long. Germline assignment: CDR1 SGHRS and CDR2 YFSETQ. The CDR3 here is CASTRTGGLEQYF. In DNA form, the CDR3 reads TGCGCCAGCACCCGGACAGGGGGCCTCGAGCAGTACTTC.